These 8 T cell receptor beta chains share one sample of origin, sequenced in a study of shared clonotypes between healthy human individuals. Naive CD8 cells, CD45RO-negative and positively selected for CCR7, excluded terminally differentiated effector memory CD45RA+ cells. The repertoire was sequenced with immunoSEQ multiplex PCR; TCRdb's copy has only in-frame clones and lacks some. The sample consists of about 2.1 million clones, about 94% of them appearing once. Sequenced sample: naive CD8+ T cells from PBMCs. The origin of the receptors is a man aged 18 to 30 in good health. Some clones in this sample may be carry-over from other donors' samples.

The sample holds one count of this clone. The chain recombines TRBV27 with TRBJ1-2; weak D call: TRBD1 (6 bases). V was clipped by 9 bases and J by 4 bases, with 18 bases between them. CDR1 and CDR2 (germline): MNHEY, SMNVEV (reference sequence). There are 14 residues in the CDR3. CDR3 loop: CASRGGGGSYGYTF. CDR3 sequence (DNA): TGTGCCAGTCGAGGGGGGGGAGGTAGCTATGGCTACACCTTC.

The chain combines TRBV7-9 with TRBJ2-3, with D perhaps TRBD2 (6 bases). This CDR3 contains 15 residues. Germline CDR1 is SEHNR and CDR2 is FQNEAQ (reference sequence). V was clipped by 8 bases and J by 2 bases, with 17 bases between them. In DNA, the CDR3 is TGTGCCAGCCGCCCGCTACGGGGGTACACAGATACGCAGTATTTT. Protein: CASRPLRGYTDTQYF.

The J gene is TRBJ2-7, the V gene TRBV12-1; TRBD1 is the table's D call and was not checked against the DNA. TRBV12-1 corresponds to a pseudogene. The CDR3 covers 16 residues. The CDR3, as DNA: TGTGCCAGCAGCTTTGGGCAGCCCCGCATTAACAGCGAGCAGTACTTC. Translation: CASSFGQPRINSEQYF.

The chain uses TRBV7-9 and TRBJ2-3; the D is unclear. Between the trimmed V and J ends, which lost 6 bases and 2 bases, there was a span of 15 bases. The CDR3 is made up of 15 amino acids. Germline lookup yields CDR1 SEHNR and CDR2 FQNEAQ (reference sequence). The CDR3 reads CASSGEGPSTDTQYF. The DNA for the CDR3 is TGTGCCAGCAGTGGTGAAGGACCCTCCACAGATACGCAGTATTTT.

The rearrangement links TRBV19 to TRBJ1-2; the D gene is possibly TRBD1 (5 bases). There are 15 residues in the CDR3. Per the germline V gene, CDR1 is LNHDA and CDR2 is SQIVND (reference sequence). The ends were cut back, 0 bases at V and 5 bases at J, with 13 bases in the middle. The CDR3 is CASSIDLETEYGYTF. As DNA, the CDR3 is TGTGCCAGTAGTATAGATCTAGAGACAGAATATGGCTACACCTTC.

The V and J genes are TRBV5-4 and TRBJ1-1; 8 bases map to TRBD1. Germline CDR1 SGHNT, CDR2 YYREEE (reference sequence). V dropped 3 bases and J dropped 5; count of bases not matched to a gene: 9. CDR3 length: 15 amino acids. CDR3 sequence: CASSSGQGLDTEAFF. For the CDR3, the DNA is TGTGCCAGCAGCTCAGGACAGGGACTAGATACTGAAGCTTTCTTT.

The chain joins TRBV27 to TRBJ2-7; 13 nucleotides match TRBD2. This CDR3 region has 19 residues. Unmatched junction bases numbered 16, after V lost 3 bases and J lost 5 bases. Germline CDR1 and CDR2: MNHEY and SMNVEV (reference sequence). The DNA for the CDR3 is TGTGCCAGCAGTTTCGGTCCGAGGCAACTAGCGGGAGGGCCCAACGAGCAGTACTTC. This codes for CASSFGPRQLAGGPNEQYF.

The rearrangement joins TRBV10-3 to TRBJ2-5; 7 bases align to TRBD1. Looked up from germline, CDR1 is ENHRY and CDR2 is SYGVKD. This CDR3 contains 14 residues. Trimming took 8 bases from V and 4 from J; bases not matched to a gene: 10. The CDR3: CAISPGGAGETQYF. The CDR3 nucleotides are TGTGCCATCTCCCCAGGGGGTGCGGGAGAGACCCAGTACTTC.